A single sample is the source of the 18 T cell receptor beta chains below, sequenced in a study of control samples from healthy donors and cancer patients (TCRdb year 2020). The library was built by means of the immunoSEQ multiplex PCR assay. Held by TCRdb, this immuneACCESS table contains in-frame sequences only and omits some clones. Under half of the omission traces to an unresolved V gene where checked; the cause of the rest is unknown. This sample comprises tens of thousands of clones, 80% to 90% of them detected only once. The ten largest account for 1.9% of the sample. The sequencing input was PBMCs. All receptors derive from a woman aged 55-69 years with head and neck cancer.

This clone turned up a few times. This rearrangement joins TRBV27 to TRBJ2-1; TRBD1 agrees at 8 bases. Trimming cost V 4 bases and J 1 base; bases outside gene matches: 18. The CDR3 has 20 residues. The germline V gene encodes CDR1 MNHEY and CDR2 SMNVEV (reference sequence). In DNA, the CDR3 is TGTGCCAGCAGTTCCAAGGCGAACTGGGGACAGGTAAATTCCTACAATGAGCAGTTCTTC. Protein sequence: CASSSKANWGQVNSYNEQFF.

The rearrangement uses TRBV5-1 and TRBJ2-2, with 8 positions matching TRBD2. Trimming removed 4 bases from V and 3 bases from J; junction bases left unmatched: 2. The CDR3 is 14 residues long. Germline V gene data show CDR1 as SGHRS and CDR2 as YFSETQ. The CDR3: CASSRAGDTGELFF. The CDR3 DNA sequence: TGCGCCAGCAGCAGAGCGGGAGACACCGGGGAGCTGTTTTTT.

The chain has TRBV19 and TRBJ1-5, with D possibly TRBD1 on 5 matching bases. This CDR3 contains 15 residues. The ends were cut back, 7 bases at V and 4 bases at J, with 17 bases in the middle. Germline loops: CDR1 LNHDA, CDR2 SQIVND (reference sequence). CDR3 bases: TGTGCCAGTACGGGGGAGGAACAGGAGAATCAGCCCCAGCATTTT. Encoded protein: CASTGEEQENQPQHF.

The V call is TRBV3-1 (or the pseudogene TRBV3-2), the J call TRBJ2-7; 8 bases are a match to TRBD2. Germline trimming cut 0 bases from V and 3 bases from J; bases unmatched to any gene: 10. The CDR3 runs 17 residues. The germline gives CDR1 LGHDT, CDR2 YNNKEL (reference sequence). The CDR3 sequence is CASSQDLFPSGSYEQYF. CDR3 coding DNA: TGTGCCAGCAGCCAAGATCTTTTCCCCAGCGGGAGCTACGAGCAGTACTTC.

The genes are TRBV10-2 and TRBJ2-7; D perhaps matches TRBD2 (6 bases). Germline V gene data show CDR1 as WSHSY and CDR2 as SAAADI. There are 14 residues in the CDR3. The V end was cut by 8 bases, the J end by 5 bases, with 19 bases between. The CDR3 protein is CASEGRESGDEQYF. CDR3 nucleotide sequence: TGCGCCAGCGAGGGACGGGAGTCCGGCGACGAGCAGTACTTC.

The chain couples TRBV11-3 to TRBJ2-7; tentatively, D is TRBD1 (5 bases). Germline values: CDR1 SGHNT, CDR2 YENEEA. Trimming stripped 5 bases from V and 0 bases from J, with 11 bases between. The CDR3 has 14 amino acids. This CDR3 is CASSLDRNSYEQYF. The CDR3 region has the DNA TGTGCCAGCAGCCTTGACAGAAACTCCTACGAGCAGTACTTC.

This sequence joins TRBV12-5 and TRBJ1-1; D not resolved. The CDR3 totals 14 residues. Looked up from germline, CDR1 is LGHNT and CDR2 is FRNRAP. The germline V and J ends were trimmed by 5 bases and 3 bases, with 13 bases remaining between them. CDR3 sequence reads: CASGTEVEYTEAFF. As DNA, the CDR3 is TGTGCTAGTGGTACCGAGGTGGAATACACTGAAGCTTTCTTT.

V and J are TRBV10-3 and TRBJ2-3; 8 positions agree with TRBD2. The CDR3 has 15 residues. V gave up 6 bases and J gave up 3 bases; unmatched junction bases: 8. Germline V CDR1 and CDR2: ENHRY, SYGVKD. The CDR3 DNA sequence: TGTGCCATCAGGGTTACTAGCGGCAATACAGATACGCAGTATTTT. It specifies CAIRVTSGNTDTQYF.

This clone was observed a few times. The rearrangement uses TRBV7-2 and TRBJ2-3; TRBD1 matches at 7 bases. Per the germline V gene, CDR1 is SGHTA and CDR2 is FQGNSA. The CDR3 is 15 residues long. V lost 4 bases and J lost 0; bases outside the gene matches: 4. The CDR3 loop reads CASSSDRRSTDTQYF. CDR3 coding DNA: TGTGCCAGCAGCTCGGACAGGAGGAGCACAGATACGCAGTATTTT.

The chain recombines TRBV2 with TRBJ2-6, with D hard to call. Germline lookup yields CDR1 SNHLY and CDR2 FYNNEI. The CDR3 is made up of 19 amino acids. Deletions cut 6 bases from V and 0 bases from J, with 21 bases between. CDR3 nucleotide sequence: TGTGCCAGCAGCGCCGGGTCCACCTTATCACACTCTGGGGCCAACGTCCTGACTTTC. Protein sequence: CASSAGSTLSHSGANVLTF. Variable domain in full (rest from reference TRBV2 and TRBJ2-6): EPEVTQTPSHQVTQMGQEVILRCVPISNHLYFYWYRQILGQKVEFLVSFYNNEISEKSEIFDDQFSVERPDGSNFTLKIRSTKLEDSAMYFCASSAGSTLSHSGANVLTFGAGSRLTVL.

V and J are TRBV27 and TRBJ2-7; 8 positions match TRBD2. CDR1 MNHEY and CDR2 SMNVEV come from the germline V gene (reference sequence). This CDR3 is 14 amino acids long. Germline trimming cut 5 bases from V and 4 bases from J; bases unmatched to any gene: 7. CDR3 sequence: CASSLDGGEYEQYF. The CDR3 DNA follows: TGTGCCAGCAGTCTGGACGGGGGGGAATACGAGCAGTACTTC.

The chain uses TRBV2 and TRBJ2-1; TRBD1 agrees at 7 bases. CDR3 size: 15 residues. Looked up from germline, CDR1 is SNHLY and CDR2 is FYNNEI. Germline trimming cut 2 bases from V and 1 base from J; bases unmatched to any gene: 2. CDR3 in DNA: TGTGCCAGCAGTGAAACAGGGGTGTCCTACAATGAGCAGTTCTTC. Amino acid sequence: CASSETGVSYNEQFF.

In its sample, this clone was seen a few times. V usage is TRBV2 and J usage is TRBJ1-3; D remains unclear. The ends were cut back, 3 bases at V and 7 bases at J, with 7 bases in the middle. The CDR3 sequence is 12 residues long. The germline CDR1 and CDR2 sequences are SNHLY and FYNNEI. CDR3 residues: CASSDGGNTIYF. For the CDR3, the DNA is TGTGCCAGCAGTGACGGAGGGAACACCATATATTTT.

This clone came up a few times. Here the CDR3 reads CASSAGQGQQETQYF. Here the CDR3 DNA reads TGTGCCAGCAGCGCCGGACAGGGACAACAAGAGACCCAGTACTTC. The V call is TRBV9, the J call TRBJ2-5; TRBD1 matches 8 bases. The CDR3 is 15 residues long. V shed 3 bases, J shed 2 bases, and the junction held 6 bases outside the gene matches. The germline gives CDR1 SGDLS, CDR2 YYNGEE.

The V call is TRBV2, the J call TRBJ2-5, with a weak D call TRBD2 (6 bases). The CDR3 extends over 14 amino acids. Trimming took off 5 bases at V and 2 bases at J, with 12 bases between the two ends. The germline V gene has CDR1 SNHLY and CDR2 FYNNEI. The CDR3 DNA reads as TGTGCCAGCAGTTTTTTAGCGGAACAAGAGACCCAGTACTTC. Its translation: CASSFLAEQETQYF.

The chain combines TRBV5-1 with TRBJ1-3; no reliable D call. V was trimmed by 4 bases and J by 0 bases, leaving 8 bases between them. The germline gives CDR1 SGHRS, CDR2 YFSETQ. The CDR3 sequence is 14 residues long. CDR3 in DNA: TGCGCCAGCAGCCCAGGCCTCTCTGGAAACACCATATATTTT. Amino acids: CASSPGLSGNTIYF.

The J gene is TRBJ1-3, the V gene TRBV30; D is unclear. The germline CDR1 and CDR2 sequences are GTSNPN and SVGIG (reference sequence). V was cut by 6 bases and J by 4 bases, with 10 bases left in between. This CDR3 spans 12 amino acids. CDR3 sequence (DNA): TGTGCCTGCCCCCACGGGGGAAACACCATATATTTT. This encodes CACPHGGNTIYF.

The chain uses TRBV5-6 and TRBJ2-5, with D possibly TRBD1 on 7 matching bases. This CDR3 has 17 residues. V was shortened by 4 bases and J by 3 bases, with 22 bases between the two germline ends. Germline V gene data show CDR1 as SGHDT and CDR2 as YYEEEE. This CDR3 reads CASSQGGIQGRKETQYF. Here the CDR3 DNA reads TGTGCCAGCAGCCAGGGGGGAATACAGGGCAGAAAAGAGACCCAGTACTTC.